These T cell receptor beta chains were read from a single sample in a study of cytomegalovirus exposure and HLA in healthy donors. The assay was immunoSEQ multiplex PCR, and TCRdb's table has in-frame clones only and misses some. The sample lists some 150,000 clones; 80% were seen once. Sample: PBMCs. The receptor set was obtained from a man younger than 35 in good health and CMV-seropositive. The CDR3 runs from the conserved cysteine through the conserved F or W. D genes are given only for firm matches. Rows may omit the clone size; those that give it use once, few, many or a size class.

CDR3 DNA | CDR3 protein | V gene | CDR3 length | J gene | D gene | clone size
TGCGCCAGCAGCGGGAGACAGGGGGCGACCTCTGGGGCCAACGTCCTGACTTTC | CASSGRQGATSGANVLTF | TRBV5-1 | 18 | TRBJ2-6 | TRBD1 | -
TGTGCCTGGGGCGGGGCGGGGCGTAGCTCCTACGAGCAGTACTTC | CAWGGAGRSSYEQYF | TRBV30 | 15 | TRBJ2-7 | - | -
TGTGCCAGCAGCTTTCGCGGGGGGGCCACCAAAAACATTCAGTACTTC | CASSFRGGATKNIQYF | TRBV11-2 | 16 | TRBJ2-4 | TRBD2 | -
TGTGCCAGCAGCTTATTTCCAGGGGGCTCGGAGACCCAGTACTTC | CASSLFPGGSETQYF | TRBV7-9 | 15 | TRBJ2-5 | TRBD1 | -
TGTGCCAGCAGCTTGGGGGGGGGAGCATCAGATACGCAGTATTTT | CASSLGGGASDTQYF | TRBV5-4 | 15 | TRBJ2-3 | TRBD2 | -
TGTGCCAGCAGTGAATTTACAGGGTCCTCTGGAAACACCATATATTTT | CASSEFTGSSGNTIYF | TRBV25-1 | 16 | TRBJ1-3 | - | -
TGTTCCAGCAGCTTTCAGGGAGGGAAGGCCAAAAACATTCAGTACTTC | CSSSFQGGKAKNIQYF | TRBV7-9 | 16 | TRBJ2-4 | TRBD2 | -
TGTGCCAGCAGCGAGGCCCTCCCGGGGGGCAATGAGCAGTTCTTC | CASSEALPGGNEQFF | TRBV6-5 | 15 | TRBJ2-1 | TRBD2 | -
TGTGCCAGCAGCTCTAACTATGGCTACACCTTC | CASSSNYGYTF | TRBV6-6 | 11 | TRBJ1-2 | - | few
TGTGCCAGTCTCGGATCCTCAGGGGTCTCCTACAATGAGCAGTTCTTC | CASLGSSGVSYNEQFF | TRBV19 | 16 | TRBJ2-1 | - | -
TGTGCCAGCAGCTTCCGATTGGGGACCGGGACAACCCGCGAAAAACTGTTTTTT | CASSFRLGTGTTREKLFF | TRBV7-9 | 18 | TRBJ1-4 | - | -
TGTGCCACCCGGACAGGGCTTGGCTACACCTTC | CATRTGLGYTF | TRBV19 | 11 | TRBJ1-2 | TRBD1 | -
TGTGCCAGTAGTATGGGGACTAGAGGGCGGGGTGAGCAGTTCTTC | CASSMGTRGRGEQFF | TRBV19 | 15 | TRBJ2-1 | TRBD2 | -
TGTGCCAGCACCGGCGGAACCTACGAGCAGTACTTC | CASTGGTYEQYF | TRBV2 | 12 | TRBJ2-7 | - | -
TGTGCCAGCAGTCCGACCGGGACTAGCGGGCCCTACGAGCAGTACTTC | CASSPTGTSGPYEQYF | TRBV27 | 16 | TRBJ2-7 | TRBD2 | -
TGTGCCAGTAGTAGCGGACAGGGCGCGTGGAATCAGCCCCAGCATTTT | CASSSGQGAWNQPQHF | TRBV19 | 16 | TRBJ1-5 | TRBD1 | -
TGCGCCAGCAATAGCGGGAGCCGAGATACGCAGTATTTT | CASNSGSRDTQYF | TRBV5-1 | 13 | TRBJ2-3 | TRBD2 | -
TGTGCCAGCAGTGAACTATCAGGTCAGCCCCAGCATTTT | CASSELSGQPQHF | TRBV6-1 | 13 | TRBJ1-5 | - | -
TGCGCCAGCAGCCAAGACGGGCCCCGGGACACCTCAACTAATGAAAAACTGTTTTTT | CASSQDGPRDTSTNEKLFF | TRBV4-1 | 19 | TRBJ1-4 | - | -
TGCGCCAGCAGCCTACAAAGCGCGGCGCTTAATGAAAAACTGTTTTTT | CASSLQSAALNEKLFF | TRBV4-1 | 16 | TRBJ1-4 | - | -
TGTGCCACCAGCCCGACAGGGGCAGTGACGAACACCGGGGAGCTGTTTTTT | CATSPTGAVTNTGELFF | TRBV15 | 17 | TRBJ2-2 | TRBD1 | -
TGTGCCAGTAGTCCCTCGGGACAGACTTTCTATGGCTACACCTTC | CASSPSGQTFYGYTF | TRBV19 | 15 | TRBJ1-2 | TRBD1 | -
TGTGCCAGTAGTATAGCGAGGCCGGCCGGGGCCAACGTCCTGACTTTC | CASSIARPAGANVLTF | TRBV19 | 16 | TRBJ2-6 | - | -
TGCAGCGTTGAGAGAACAGGGGGCAGCGAGCAGTACTTC | CSVERTGGSEQYF | TRBV29-1 | 13 | TRBJ2-7 | TRBD1 | -
TGCGCCAGCAGTCTTACCGGGACAGGGGTCAATGAGCAGTTCTTC | CASSLTGTGVNEQFF | TRBV4-3 | 15 | TRBJ2-1 | TRBD1 | -
TGTGCCAGCAGCCAAGATCGTAACCAGGGTCCCACCTTC | CASSQDRNQGPTF | TRBV4-2 | 13 | TRBJ1-2 | - | -
TGTGCCAGCAGTGAGGGGACAGGGGTCGAAAAACTGTTTTTT | CASSEGTGVEKLFF | TRBV2 | 14 | TRBJ1-4 | TRBD1 | -
TGTGCCAGCAGCTCTACTCCGGGACTGCCGCGCACAGATACGCAGTATTTT | CASSSTPGLPRTDTQYF | TRBV7-6 | 17 | TRBJ2-3 | - | -
TGTGCCAGCAGCCTCCGACAGGGTCAAGAGACCCAGTACTTC | CASSLRQGQETQYF | TRBV5-8 | 14 | TRBJ2-5 | TRBD1 | -
TGTGCCAGCAGCCTTACGGCGTGGGACTCCTACGAGCAGTACTTC | CASSLTAWDSYEQYF | TRBV7-2 | 15 | TRBJ2-7 | - | -
TGCGCCAGCAGCCGTGGCGGGAGCGACTCCTATGAGCAGTACTTC | CASSRGGSDSYEQYF | TRBV5-1 | 15 | TRBJ2-7 | TRBD2 | -
TGCGCCAGCAGCCAAGTTGGCGACAGAAGCTCTGGAAACACCATATATTTT | CASSQVGDRSSGNTIYF | TRBV4-3 | 17 | TRBJ1-3 | - | -
TGTGCCAGCAGTCCTACGACGGGACGCGGGAGTTCTGGGGCCAACGTCCTGACTTTC | CASSPTTGRGSSGANVLTF | TRBV27 | 19 | TRBJ2-6 | TRBD2 | -
TGCGCCAGCAGCCCAGTTACGGGGACAGATACGCAGTATTTT | CASSPVTGTDTQYF | TRBV4-1 | 14 | TRBJ2-3 | - | -
TGTGCAAGTCATTCCGAGGCTAATGAAAAACTGTTTTTT | CASHSEANEKLFF | TRBV12-2 | 13 | TRBJ1-4 | - | -
TGTGCCACCCACAGTACTAACTATGGCTACACCTTC | CATHSTNYGYTF | TRBV6-6 | 12 | TRBJ1-2 | - | many
TGTGCCAGCAGTTTAGAAGGGGGATGGACTGAAGCTTTCTTT | CASSLEGGWTEAFF | TRBV27 | 14 | TRBJ1-1 | - | medium-sized
TGTGCCAGCAGCTTTGGTGGGGGGGGCAATGAGCAGTTCTTC | CASSFGGGGNEQFF | TRBV7-9 | 14 | TRBJ2-1 | TRBD2 | -
TGCGCCAGCAGCTGGACTAGCGGGGAGGGTGAGCAGTTCTTC | CASSWTSGEGEQFF | TRBV5-1 | 14 | TRBJ2-1 | TRBD2 | -
TGTGCCAGCAGCCAGGGTGCTAGCGGGGGCACAGATACGCAGTATTTT | CASSQGASGGTDTQYF | TRBV7-2 | 16 | TRBJ2-3 | TRBD2 | -
TGTGCCAGCAGTGAACTAGCGGGAGGGTACAATGAGCAGTTCTTC | CASSELAGGYNEQFF | TRBV6-1 | 15 | TRBJ2-1 | TRBD2 | few
TGTGCCAGCAACCCAACACAGGTGCCCGTGCAGCCCCAGCATTTT | CASNPTQVPVQPQHF | TRBV6-6 | 15 | TRBJ1-5 | - | -
TGCGCCAGCAGCCCCGGAGTGAACACCGGGGAGCTGTTTTTT | CASSPGVNTGELFF | TRBV5-1 | 14 | TRBJ2-2 | - | -
TGCGCCAGCAGCCCGGGTGAAGGCGAAGCTTTCTTT | CASSPGEGEAFF | TRBV5-1 | 12 | TRBJ1-1 | - | -
TGCAGCGGTTCGACAGTGACGAACACCGGGGAGCTGTTTTTT | CSGSTVTNTGELFF | TRBV29-1 | 14 | TRBJ2-2 | - | few
TGTGCCAGCAGCTTAGAGGCAGGGGTACGTGAGGAGACCCAGTACTTC | CASSLEAGVREETQYF | TRBV7-9 | 16 | TRBJ2-5 | - | -
TGTGCCAGCAGCTTAGGGGGGGCCAATCAGCCCCAGCATTTT | CASSLGGANQPQHF | TRBV5-6 | 14 | TRBJ1-5 | - | -
TGCAGCAGGACTCCCGTCAGCAATGAGCAGTTCTTC | CSRTPVSNEQFF | TRBV29-1 | 12 | TRBJ2-1 | - | -
TGTGCCAGCAGGGCCAGACGGGACACTAACTATGGCTACACCTTC | CASRARRDTNYGYTF | TRBV2 | 15 | TRBJ1-2 | - | -
TGTGCCAGCAGCGTAGATAGCGGGGGGTTCCGGATGAATACGCAGTATTTT | CASSVDSGGFRMNTQYF | TRBV9 | 17 | TRBJ2-3 | TRBD2 | -
TGTGCCAGCAGCTTGGCCAGCTACGAGCAGTACTTC | CASSLASYEQYF | TRBV5-6 | 12 | TRBJ2-7 | - | -
TGCAGCGTTGATCCTTCAGGTTGGGAGGAGACCCAGTACTTC | CSVDPSGWEETQYF | TRBV29-1 | 14 | TRBJ2-5 | - | few
TGTGCCAGCAGTGGGGACAGGGGTTACGAGCAGTACTTC | CASSGDRGYEQYF | TRBV27 | 13 | TRBJ2-7 | TRBD1 | once
TGTGCCAGTAAGTCCCAACGGACCGGGGACGAGCAGTACTTC | CASKSQRTGDEQYF | TRBV19 | 14 | TRBJ2-7 | - | -
TGTGCCAGCAGCCAGACCAACAGGGGGCGACCTCCACGGGACACCGGGGAGCTGTTTTTT | CASSQTNRGRPPRDTGELFF | TRBV4-2 | 20 | TRBJ2-2 | TRBD1 | once
TGCAGCGCCGGACAGGGGATGACCGATACGCAGTATTTT | CSAGQGMTDTQYF | TRBV29-1 | 13 | TRBJ2-3 | TRBD1 | -
TGTGCCAGCAGTCAGGACAGGGGGCGATCCGGAAACACCATATATTTT | CASSQDRGRSGNTIYF | TRBV6-4 | 16 | TRBJ1-3 | TRBD1 | -
TGTGCCAGCAGCCGCGGGGGTGCAGATACGCAGTATTTT | CASSRGGADTQYF | TRBV7-3 | 13 | TRBJ2-3 | TRBD2 | -
TGTGCCAGCAGCCCAGCCCGGGTCCTAAGTTTAGCGGGAGGGCCCACGGGCGAGCAGTACTTC | CASSPARVLSLAGGPTGEQYF | TRBV7-8 | 21 | TRBJ2-7 | TRBD2 | few